The sample holds a few counts of the clone carrying this T cell receptor (beta chain). Its specificity is unknown. Trimming stripped 1 base from V and 2 bases from J, with 6 bases between. The V gene's germline CDR1 is SGHAT and CDR2 FQNNGV. The CDR3 covers 13 residues. This record comes from a study of T cell responses to AZD1222 COVID-19 vaccine. The overall study: Doses given second, at about 4 or about 12 weeks, were pooled. Study observations and caveats: Close to half of spike-specific TCRs reportedly recognize unmutated variant regions. The repertoires were collected only after the peak T cell response. Among the donors, most were white British and more were female, and clonal diversity was possibly underestimated.

The table came from immunoSEQ multiplex PCR; TCRdb's copy has only in-frame clones and leaves some out. The sample carries 54,000 or so clones, 89% recorded once. The chain employs TRBV11-2 and TRBJ2-7, with D hard to call. The sample was peripheral blood, taken on day 0 of AZD1222 vaccination. The sequence was obtained from an adult in good health. CDR3 sequence reads: CASSLGRAYEQYF. DNA of the CDR3: TGTGCCAGCAGCTTAGGTCGCGCCTACGAGCAGTACTTC.